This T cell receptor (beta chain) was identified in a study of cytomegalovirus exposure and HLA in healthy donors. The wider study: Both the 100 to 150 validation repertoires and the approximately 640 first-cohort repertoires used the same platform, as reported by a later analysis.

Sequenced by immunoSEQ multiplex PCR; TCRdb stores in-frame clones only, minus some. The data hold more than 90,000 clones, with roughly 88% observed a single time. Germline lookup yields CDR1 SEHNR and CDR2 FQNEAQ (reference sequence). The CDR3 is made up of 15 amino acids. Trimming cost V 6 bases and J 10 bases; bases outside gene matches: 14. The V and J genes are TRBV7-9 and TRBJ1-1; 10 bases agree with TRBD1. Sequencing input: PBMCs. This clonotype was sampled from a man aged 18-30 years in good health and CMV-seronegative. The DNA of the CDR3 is TGTGCCAGCAGTACACCTGGACAGGGGGTTTCTTTAGCTTTCTTT. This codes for CASSTPGQGVSLAFF.